This entry lists 12 T cell receptor beta chains sequenced from one sample in a study of blood T cell repertoires in COVID-19. Method: immunoSEQ multiplex PCR; TCRdb's copy keeps in-frame clones and lacks some. The data contain about 150,000 clones, roughly 90% of them singletons. Sequencing used peripheral blood. The receptors come from a man in his fifties or sixties with acute or convalescent COVID-19.

This clone was picked up a small number of times. The rearrangement joins TRBV4-3 to TRBJ2-1, with D perhaps TRBD1 (5 bases). V was pared by 1 base and J by 7 bases, with 8 bases between. The CDR3 is made up of 13 amino acids. Germline loops: CDR1 LGHNA, CDR2 YSLEER. The DNA for the CDR3 is TGCGCCAGCAGCCAAGCCCCAGGGAATGAGCAGTTCTTC. This gives the protein CASSQAPGNEQFF.

The chain is built from TRBV5-1 and TRBJ1-4; 7 positions agree with TRBD1. V shed 4 bases and J 7 bases; nucleotides not matched to a gene: 7. In germline, CDR1 is SGHRS, CDR2 YFSETQ. This CDR3 has 14 residues. For the CDR3, the DNA is TGCGCCAGCAGCCGCACAGGGGTCCGTGAAAAACTGTTTTTT. Its protein product is CASSRTGVREKLFF.

This clone was seen just once. The rearrangement uses TRBV7-9 and TRBJ1-1; 8 bases line up with TRBD1. CDR3 size: 14 residues. Germline CDR1 reads SEHNR; CDR2 reads FQNEAQ (reference sequence). Germline trimming cut 3 bases from V and 4 bases from J; bases unmatched to any gene: 4. CDR3 in DNA: TGTGCCAGCAGCTTCGACAGGGGACGCACTGAAGCTTTCTTT. Translated, it gives CASSFDRGRTEAFF.

The DNA for the CDR3 is TGCGCCAGCAGCCTGGGACAGAATCTGAACACTGAAGCTTTCTTT. It yields the protein CASSLGQNLNTEAFF. The chain joins TRBV5-1 to TRBJ1-1; TRBD1 matches at 7 bases. V shed 4 bases, J shed 0 bases, and the junction held 6 bases outside the gene matches. The CDR3 runs 15 residues. Germline V CDR1 and CDR2: SGHRS, YFSETQ.

In its sample, this clone was seen a few times. This chain uses TRBV6-5 with TRBJ2-1, with 11 nucleotides matching TRBD1. V shed 2 bases, J shed 7 bases, and the junction held 7 bases outside the gene matches. The CDR3 has 16 amino acids. The germline V gene has CDR1 MNHEY and CDR2 SVGAGI. For the CDR3, the DNA is TGTGCCAGCAGTTACGTTGGACAGGGGGCGAGGAATGAGCAGTTCTTC. Its translation: CASSYVGQGARNEQFF.

V and J are TRBV11-2 and TRBJ2-7; 9 bases are a match to TRBD2. This CDR3 region has 15 residues. Germline values: CDR1 SGHAT, CDR2 FQNNGV. Trimming at V came to 4 bases and at J to 1 base, leaving 5 bases not matched to a gene. The CDR3 sequence is CASSYSGGLSYEQYF. The CDR3 nucleotides read TGTGCCAGCAGCTATAGCGGGGGCCTTTCCTACGAGCAGTACTTC.

The chain recombines TRBV2 with TRBJ1-5; D ambiguous. CDR3 length: 13 amino acids. The germline V gene encodes CDR1 SNHLY and CDR2 FYNNEI. Trimming took off 7 bases at V and 3 bases at J, with 10 bases between the two ends. The CDR3 DNA reads TGTGCCAGCACTGCAGGAAACAATCAGCCCCAGCATTTT. It codes for CASTAGNNQPQHF. The full variable domain, rest sourced from reference TRBV2 and TRBJ1-5, is EPEVTQTPSHQVTQMGQEVILRCVPISNHLYFYWYRQILGQKVEFLVSFYNNEISEKSEIFDDQFSVERPDGSNFTLKIRSTKLEDSAMYFCASTAGNNQPQHFGDGTRLSIL.

The V and J genes are TRBV12-3 or TRBV12-4 and TRBJ1-3; unclear D gene. The CDR3 runs to 13 residues. Deletions cut 1 base from V and 8 bases from J, with 9 bases between. The CDR3 DNA follows: TGTGCCAGCAGTTTAGGGCAGAGGGACACCATATATTTT. Translated: CASSLGQRDTIYF.

The chain uses TRBV5-8 and TRBJ2-4, with TRBD2 identical over 14 bases. The germline gives CDR1 SGHTS, CDR2 YDEGEE. The V gene end was trimmed by 4 bases and the J gene end by 0 bases; junction bases not matched to a gene: 6. This CDR3 has 18 amino acids. CDR3 residues: CASSPGLAGELAKNIQYF. The DNA of the CDR3 is TGTGCCAGCAGCCCGGGACTAGCGGGGGAGTTAGCCAAAAACATTCAGTACTTC.

This rearrangement joins TRBV6-6 to TRBJ1-2; 7 bases align to TRBD1. Germline CDR1 and CDR2: MNHNY and SVGAGI (reference sequence). V dropped 2 bases and J dropped 4; count of bases not matched to a gene: 4. The CDR3 loop spans 14 amino acids. The CDR3 coding sequence is TGTGCCAGCAGTTACCAACAGGGGAGCTATGGCTACACCTTC. Translated: CASSYQQGSYGYTF.

This chain connects TRBV4-1 to TRBJ2-4, with 11 bases that match TRBD1. Per the germline V gene, CDR1 is MGHRA and CDR2 is YSYEKL. V was pared by 5 bases and J by 7 bases, with 7 bases of the junction left unmatched. The CDR3 is made up of 15 amino acids. The DNA of the CDR3 is TGCGCCAGCAGCTTAGAGGACAGGGGGCTTAACATTCAGTACTTC. Encoded protein: CASSLEDRGLNIQYF.

The CDR3 protein is CASSATSGPYYEQYF. In DNA, the CDR3 is TGTGCCAGCAGTGCCACTAGCGGACCTTACTACGAGCAGTACTTC. The genes are TRBV27 and TRBJ2-7, with 8 positions matching TRBD2. The germline V gene has CDR1 MNHEY and CDR2 SMNVEV (reference sequence). V lost 5 bases, J lost 3 bases, and 9 bases stayed unmatched. The CDR3 is made up of 15 amino acids.